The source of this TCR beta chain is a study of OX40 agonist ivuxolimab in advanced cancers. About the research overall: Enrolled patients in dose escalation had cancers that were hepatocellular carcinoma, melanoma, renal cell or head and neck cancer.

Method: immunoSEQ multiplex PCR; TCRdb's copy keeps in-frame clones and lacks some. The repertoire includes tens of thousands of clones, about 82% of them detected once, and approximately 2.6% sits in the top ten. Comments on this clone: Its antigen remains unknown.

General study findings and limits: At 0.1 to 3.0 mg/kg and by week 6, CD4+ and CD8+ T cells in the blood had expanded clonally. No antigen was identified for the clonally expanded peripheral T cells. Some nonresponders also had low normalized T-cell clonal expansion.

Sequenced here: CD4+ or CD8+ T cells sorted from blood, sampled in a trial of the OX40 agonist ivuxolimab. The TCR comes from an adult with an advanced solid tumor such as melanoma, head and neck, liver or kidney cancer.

The CDR3 DNA reads as TGTGCCAGCGCAAGAACAGGGGGCAGCTCCTACAATGAGCAGTTCTTC. Translated: CASARTGGSSYNEQFF. V gene TRBV9 combines with J gene TRBJ2-1, with TRBD1 matching over 9 bases. Germline CDR1 reads SGDLS; CDR2 reads YYNGEE. This CDR3 has 16 amino acids. J was trimmed by 0 bases and V by 7 bases; bases with no gene match: 8.